This is a list of T cell receptor beta chains from one sample in a study of blood T cell repertoires in COVID-19. Assay used: immunoSEQ multiplex PCR; TCRdb lists only in-frame clones, some missing. Of approximately 400,000 clones detected, approximately 90% appear once; the ten largest clones hold more than 0.95%. Sequenced sample: PBMCs or T cells enriched from blood (not recorded which). Source of these receptors: a woman between 18 and 29 years old who had recovered from COVID-19. Both conserved end residues are part of each CDR3. The D gene is left open where the match is weak. Size tells how often a clone was seen (once, few, many) or the class of an expanded clone, and some rows leave it out.

cdr3_nt: TGTGCCACCAGCAGAGATCAGGGGCAGGGGATCTACGAGCAGTACTTC
cdr3_aa: CATSRDQGQGIYEQYF
v_call: TRBV15
d_call: .
clone_size: .
j_call: TRBJ2-7

cdr3_nt: TGTGCCAGCAGCCGGGGACAGTGGGGTTCACCCCTCCACTTT
cdr3_aa: CASSRGQWGSPLHF
v_call: TRBV13
d_call: TRBD1
clone_size: .
j_call: TRBJ1-6

cdr3_nt: TGTGCCAGCAGTCGTAATGCAGGGCCGAACACTGAAGCTTTCTTT
cdr3_aa: CASSRNAGPNTEAFF
v_call: TRBV7-6
d_call: .
clone_size: .
j_call: TRBJ1-1

cdr3_nt: TGTGCCTGGAGTGTACTGAAAGGGGATCAGCCCCAGCATTTT
cdr3_aa: CAWSVLKGDQPQHF
v_call: TRBV30
d_call: .
clone_size: .
j_call: TRBJ1-5

cdr3_nt: TGTGCCAGCAGTTTCGGGAGCGGCTACACCTTC
cdr3_aa: CASSFGSGYTF
v_call: TRBV12-3/TRBV12-4
d_call: .
clone_size: .
j_call: TRBJ1-2

cdr3_nt: TGTGCCTGGAGTCAAGTAGGGGACAACCCAATCTATGGCTACACCTTC
cdr3_aa: CAWSQVGDNPIYGYTF
v_call: TRBV30
d_call: .
clone_size: .
j_call: TRBJ1-2

cdr3_nt: TGTGCCAGCTCACCCTCGCCCAACCCGGGACAGGGGGCCACTGAAGCTTTCTTT
cdr3_aa: CASSPSPNPGQGATEAFF
v_call: TRBV18
d_call: TRBD1
clone_size: .
j_call: TRBJ1-1

cdr3_nt: TGTGCCAGCAGCCAAGCAACAGGGATGCAGTTCTTC
cdr3_aa: CASSQATGMQFF
v_call: TRBV3-1/TRBV3-2
d_call: .
clone_size: .
j_call: TRBJ2-1

cdr3_nt: TGTGCCAGCAGCGCGGGGACAGGCTACGAGCAGTACTTC
cdr3_aa: CASSAGTGYEQYF
v_call: TRBV11-2
d_call: TRBD1
clone_size: .
j_call: TRBJ2-7

cdr3_nt: TGTGCCTGGAGTGTAGGGGCTAGCGGGGTGCAAGAGACCCAGTACTTC
cdr3_aa: CAWSVGASGVQETQYF
v_call: TRBV30
d_call: TRBD2
clone_size: .
j_call: TRBJ2-5

cdr3_nt: TGTGCCAGTAGTGCCACGGTTAATCAGCCCCAGCATTTT
cdr3_aa: CASSATVNQPQHF
v_call: TRBV19
d_call: .
clone_size: .
j_call: TRBJ1-5

cdr3_nt: TGTGCCTGGAGTGTATTTTCGGGACAGGGGAGGGAAAAACTGTTTTTT
cdr3_aa: CAWSVFSGQGREKLFF
v_call: TRBV30
d_call: TRBD1
clone_size: .
j_call: TRBJ1-4

cdr3_nt: TGTGCCAGCAGCAAGAGCGGGGGGGCCTCCGGGGAGCTGTTTTTT
cdr3_aa: CASSKSGGASGELFF
v_call: TRBV7-6
d_call: TRBD2
clone_size: .
j_call: TRBJ2-2

cdr3_nt: TGTGCCAGCAGCTTGGGCAGGAGCACAGATACGCAGTATTTT
cdr3_aa: CASSLGRSTDTQYF
v_call: TRBV5-5
d_call: .
clone_size: .
j_call: TRBJ2-3

cdr3_nt: TGTGCCAGCAGTTACGACTCAGCGGGGGGCTCGAGCACAGATACGCAGTATTTT
cdr3_aa: CASSYDSAGGSSTDTQYF
v_call: TRBV11-2
d_call: TRBD2
clone_size: many
j_call: TRBJ2-3

cdr3_nt: TGTGCCAGCAGCCCGGGACAGTTTAACTATGGCTACACCTTC
cdr3_aa: CASSPGQFNYGYTF
v_call: TRBV5-6
d_call: TRBD1
clone_size: once
j_call: TRBJ1-2

cdr3_nt: TGTGCTAGCAGCTTAAACCCTAGCGGGGGATACCAAGAGACCCAGTACTTC
cdr3_aa: CASSLNPSGGYQETQYF
v_call: TRBV7-7
d_call: TRBD2
clone_size: .
j_call: TRBJ2-5

cdr3_nt: TGTGCCAGCATGGAGGGGTCAGGTTTTGGCTACACCTTC
cdr3_aa: CASMEGSGFGYTF
v_call: TRBV6-5
d_call: .
clone_size: few
j_call: TRBJ1-2

cdr3_nt: TGTGCCAGCAGTGTGACGGGACAGGCCTACGAGCAGTACTTC
cdr3_aa: CASSVTGQAYEQYF
v_call: TRBV28
d_call: TRBD1
clone_size: .
j_call: TRBJ2-7

cdr3_nt: TGTGCCACCACCGACCCGTCAGCGCCCAATGAGCAGTTCTTC
cdr3_aa: CATTDPSAPNEQFF
v_call: TRBV2
d_call: .
clone_size: .
j_call: TRBJ2-1

cdr3_nt: TGTGCCAGCAGCAAACGACAGGGAAATCAGCCCCAGCATTTT
cdr3_aa: CASSKRQGNQPQHF
v_call: TRBV21-1
d_call: .
clone_size: .
j_call: TRBJ1-5

cdr3_nt: TGTGCCAGCAGCTTAGGGACTGGACGGTGGATTTATGGCTACACCTTC
cdr3_aa: CASSLGTGRWIYGYTF
v_call: TRBV28
d_call: .
clone_size: .
j_call: TRBJ1-2

cdr3_nt: TGTGCCAGCAGTCATAGACAGGGTCCCTATGGCTACACCTTC
cdr3_aa: CASSHRQGPYGYTF
v_call: TRBV6-5
d_call: TRBD1
clone_size: few
j_call: TRBJ1-2

cdr3_nt: TGTGCCAGCAGCTCTCTTTCGGGGAATGAGCAGTTCTTC
cdr3_aa: CASSSLSGNEQFF
v_call: TRBV7-3
d_call: .
clone_size: .
j_call: TRBJ2-1